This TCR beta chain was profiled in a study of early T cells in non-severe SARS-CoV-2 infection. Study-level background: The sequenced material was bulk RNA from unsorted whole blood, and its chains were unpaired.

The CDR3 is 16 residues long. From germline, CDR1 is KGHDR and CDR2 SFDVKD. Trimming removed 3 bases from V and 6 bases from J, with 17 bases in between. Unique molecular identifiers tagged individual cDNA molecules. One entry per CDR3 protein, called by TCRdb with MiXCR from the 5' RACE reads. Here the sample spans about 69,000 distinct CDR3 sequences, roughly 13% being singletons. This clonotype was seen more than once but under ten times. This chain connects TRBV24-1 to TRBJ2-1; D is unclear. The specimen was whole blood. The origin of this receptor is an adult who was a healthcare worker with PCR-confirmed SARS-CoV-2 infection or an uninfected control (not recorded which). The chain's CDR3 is CATSDHRAYGPNEQFF. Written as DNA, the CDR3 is TGTGCCACCAGTGATCACAGAGCCTACGGTCCCAATGAGCAGTTCTTC.